This T cell receptor (beta chain) is drawn from a study of regulatory dendritic cells for organ transplantation. Study at large: Dendritic cell cultures received LPS on day 6.

Of note for this clone: Its matching antigen is unknown.

Sorted subsets were CFSE-labeled and cultured around five days with allogeneic dendritic cells. The CDR3 consists of 17 residues. The V segment lost 3 bases and the J segment 1 base; nucleotides outside the gene matches: 6. CDR1 is MDHEN and CDR2 is SYDVKM in the germline V gene. Sequencing used immunoSEQ multiplex PCR; TCRdb keeps in-frame clones, though not all of them. The sample comprises 9,500 to 15,000 clones, roughly 64% of which are singletons, and about 1.1% rests with the top ten. This TCR derives from a human donor in good health. This sequence joins TRBV28 and TRBJ1-6; 7 nucleotides match TRBD1. The source material was naive CD8+ T cells from blood cultured with dendritic cells. Described subset: CD45RA+ naive T cells. CDR3 nucleotides: TGTGCCAGCAGTTTGAGACAGGGTCCTTCCTATAATTCACCCCTCCACTTT. Encoded protein: CASSLRQGPSYNSPLHF. The variable domain in full, completed from reference TRBV28 and TRBJ1-6, reads DVKVTQSSRYLVKRTGEKVFLECVQDMDHENMFWYRQDPGLGLRLIYFSYDVKMKEKGDIPEGYSVSREKKERFSLILESASTNQTSMYLCASSLRQGPSYNSPLHFGNGTRLTVT.